Below, 5 T cell receptor beta chains from the same sample are listed, as sequenced in a study of blood T cell repertoires in COVID-19. The method was immunoSEQ multiplex PCR; TCRdb's version includes in-frame clones alone and lacks a portion of them. The sample shows about 500,000 clones, 85% to 90% of them seen only once. The sequenced material came from peripheral blood. All receptors come from a woman aged 45-65 years with COVID-19, enrolled during active disease.

The chain couples TRBV9 to TRBJ2-3; the match to TRBD2 covers 11 bases. The CDR3 loop spans 17 amino acids. Unmatched junction bases numbered 15, after V lost 4 bases and J lost 8 bases. The germline gives CDR1 SGDLS, CDR2 YYNGEE. The CDR3 protein is CASSPSGTSGAQGTQYF. Written as DNA, the CDR3 is TGTGCCAGCAGCCCCTCGGGGACTAGCGGTGCACAGGGTACGCAGTATTTT.

The rearrangement joins TRBV23-1 to TRBJ2-1; 7 bases are a match to TRBD2. TRBV23-1 is sorted into the ORF group, with uncertain function. The CDR3 is made up of 18 amino acids. J was trimmed by 3 bases and V by 3 bases; bases with no gene match: 14. The DNA of the CDR3 is TGCGCCAGCAGTCACCCCGACCTTCGGAGCGGGGACTACAATGAGCAGTTCTTC. Translating it yields CASSHPDLRSGDYNEQFF.

The gene calls are TRBV29-1 and TRBJ1-1, with 8 bases aligning to TRBD1. The CDR3 is made up of 14 amino acids. CDR1 is SQVTM, CDR2 ANQGSEA, per germline. The V gene end was trimmed by 5 bases and the J gene end by 3 bases; junction bases not matched to a gene: 8. CDR3 sequence reads: CSVSAGGAYTEAFF. CDR3 DNA sequence: TGCAGCGTTTCTGCAGGGGGCGCGTACACTGAAGCTTTCTTT.

The V gene is TRBV18, the J gene TRBJ1-2; a weak D match, TRBD1 (5 bases). This CDR3 comprises 15 residues. Germline V gene data show CDR1 as KGHSH and CDR2 as LQKENI. Trimming removed 3 bases at V and 2 bases at J, with 13 bases between. The CDR3 spells CASSPNYDSNYGYTF. The CDR3 nucleotides are TGTGCCAGCTCACCCAATTATGACAGCAACTATGGCTACACCTTC.

This chain joins TRBV9 and TRBJ1-6; tentatively, D is TRBD1 (6 bases). From germline, CDR1 is SGDLS and CDR2 YYNGEE. The V end lost 3 bases, the J end lost 7 bases, and 14 bases lay between the germline ends. The CDR3 spans 15 residues. DNA for the CDR3: TGTGCCAGCAGCGAAACAGGGCGGTCGAATTCACCCCTCCACTTT. It is translated as CASSETGRSNSPLHF. The full variable domain, rest sourced from reference TRBV9 and TRBJ1-6, is DSGVTQTPKHLITATGQRVTLRCSPRSGDLSVYWYQQSLDQGLQFLIQYYNGEERAKGNILERFSAQQFPDLHSELNLSSLELGDSALYFCASSETGRSNSPLHFGNGTRLTVT.